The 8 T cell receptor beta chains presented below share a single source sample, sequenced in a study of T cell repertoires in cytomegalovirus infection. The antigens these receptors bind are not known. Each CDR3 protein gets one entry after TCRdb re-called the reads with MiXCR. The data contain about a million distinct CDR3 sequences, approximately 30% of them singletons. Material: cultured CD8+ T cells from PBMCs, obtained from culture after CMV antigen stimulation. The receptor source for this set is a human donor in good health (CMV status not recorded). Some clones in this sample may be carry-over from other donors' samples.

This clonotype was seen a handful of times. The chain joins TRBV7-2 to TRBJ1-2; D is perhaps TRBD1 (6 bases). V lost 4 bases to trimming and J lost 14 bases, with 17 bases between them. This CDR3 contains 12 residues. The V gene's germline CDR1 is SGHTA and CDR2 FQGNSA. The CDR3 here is CASSSKDRIGTF. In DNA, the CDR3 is TGTGCCAGCAGCTCAAAAGACAGGATAGGGACCTTC. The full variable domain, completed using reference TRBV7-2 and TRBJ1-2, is GAGVSQSPSNKVTEKGKDVELRCDPISGHTALYWYRQSLGQGLEFLIYFQGNSAPDKSGLPSDRFSAERTGGSVSTLTIQRTQQEDSAVYLCASSSKDRIGTFGSGTRLTVV.

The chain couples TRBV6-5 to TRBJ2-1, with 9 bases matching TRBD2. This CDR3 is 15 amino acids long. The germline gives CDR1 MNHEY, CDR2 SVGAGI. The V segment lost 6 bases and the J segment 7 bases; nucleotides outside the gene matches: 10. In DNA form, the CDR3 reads TGTGCCAGCAGGGTGGGCGGGGGGGCATTAAATGAGCAGTTCTTC. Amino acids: CASRVGGGALNEQFF.

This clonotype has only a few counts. CDR3 in amino acids: CASREQGATVSGANVLTF. CDR3 sequence (DNA): TGTGCCAGCAGAGAACAGGGGGCGACTGTTTCTGGGGCCAACGTCCTGACTTTC. V and J are TRBV6-5 and TRBJ2-6; 9 bases align to TRBD1. From germline, CDR1 is MNHEY and CDR2 SVGAGI. CDR3 length equals 18 residues. V trimming: 6 bases; J trimming: 1 base; junction bases outside the gene matches: 10.

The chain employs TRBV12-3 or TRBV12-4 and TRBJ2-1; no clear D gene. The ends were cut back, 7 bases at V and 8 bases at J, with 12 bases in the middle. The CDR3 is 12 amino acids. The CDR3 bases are TGTGCCAGCACCATAAAAGGGCATGAGCAGTTCTTC. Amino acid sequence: CASTIKGHEQFF.

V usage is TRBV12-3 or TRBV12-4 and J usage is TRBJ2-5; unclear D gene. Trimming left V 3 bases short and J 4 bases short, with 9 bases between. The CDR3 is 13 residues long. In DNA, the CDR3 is TGTGCCAGCAGTTTTCTACCTCGAGAGACCCAGTACTTC. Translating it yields CASSFLPRETQYF.

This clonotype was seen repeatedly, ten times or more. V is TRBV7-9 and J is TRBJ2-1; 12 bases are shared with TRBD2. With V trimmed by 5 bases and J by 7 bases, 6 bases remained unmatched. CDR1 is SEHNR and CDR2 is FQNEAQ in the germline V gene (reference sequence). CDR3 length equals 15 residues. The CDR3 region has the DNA TGTGCCAGCAGCAAGACTAGCGGGGGCGTGAATGAGCAGTTCTTC. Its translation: CASSKTSGGVNEQFF.

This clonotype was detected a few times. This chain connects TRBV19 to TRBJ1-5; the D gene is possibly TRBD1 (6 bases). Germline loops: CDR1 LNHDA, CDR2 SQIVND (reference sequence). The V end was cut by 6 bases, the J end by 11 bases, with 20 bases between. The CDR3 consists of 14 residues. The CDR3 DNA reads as TGTGCCAGTAGGGTCGGGGGGCGCGGCGAAGCCCAGCATTTT. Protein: CASRVGGRGEAQHF. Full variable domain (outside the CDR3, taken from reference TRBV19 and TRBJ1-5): DGGITQSPKYLFRKEGQNVTLSCEQNLNHDAMYWYRQDPGQGLRLIYYSQIVNDFQKGDIAEGYSVSREKKESFPLTVTSAQKNPTAFYLCASRVGGRGEAQHFGDGTRLSIL.

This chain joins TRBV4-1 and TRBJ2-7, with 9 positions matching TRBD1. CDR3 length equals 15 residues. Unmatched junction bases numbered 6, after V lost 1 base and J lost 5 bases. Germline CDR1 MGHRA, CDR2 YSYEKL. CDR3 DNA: TGCGCCAGCAGCCAAGTCTGGGGACAGGGAAACGAGCAGTACGTC. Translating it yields CASSQVWGQGNEQYV.